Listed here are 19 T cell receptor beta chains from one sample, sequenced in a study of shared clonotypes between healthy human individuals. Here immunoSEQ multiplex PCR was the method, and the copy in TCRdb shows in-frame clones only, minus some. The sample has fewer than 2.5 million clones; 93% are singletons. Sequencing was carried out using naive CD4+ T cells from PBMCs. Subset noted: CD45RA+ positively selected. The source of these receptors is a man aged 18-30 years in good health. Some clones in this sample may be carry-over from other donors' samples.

This CDR3 reads CASSLRMAETQYF. The CDR3 DNA reads as TGTGCCAGCAGCTTACGGATGGCTGAGACCCAGTACTTC. The chain combines TRBV7-3 with TRBJ2-5, with D hard to call. Germline assignment: CDR1 SGHTA and CDR2 FQGTGA. The V end was cut by 2 bases, the J end by 5 bases, with 9 bases between. The CDR3 runs to 13 residues.

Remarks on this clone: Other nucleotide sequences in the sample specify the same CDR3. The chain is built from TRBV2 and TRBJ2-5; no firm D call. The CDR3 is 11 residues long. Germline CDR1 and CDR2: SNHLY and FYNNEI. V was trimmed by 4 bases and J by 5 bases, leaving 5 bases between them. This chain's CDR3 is CASSGWETQYF. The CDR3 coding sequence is TGTGCCAGCAGTGGTTGGGAGACCCAGTACTTC.

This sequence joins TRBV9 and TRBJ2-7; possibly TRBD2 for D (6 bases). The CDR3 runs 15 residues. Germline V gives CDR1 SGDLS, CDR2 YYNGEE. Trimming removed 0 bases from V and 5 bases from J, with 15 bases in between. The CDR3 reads CASSVGDGRSHEQYF. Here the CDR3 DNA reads TGTGCCAGCAGCGTAGGTGACGGGAGATCCCACGAGCAGTACTTC.

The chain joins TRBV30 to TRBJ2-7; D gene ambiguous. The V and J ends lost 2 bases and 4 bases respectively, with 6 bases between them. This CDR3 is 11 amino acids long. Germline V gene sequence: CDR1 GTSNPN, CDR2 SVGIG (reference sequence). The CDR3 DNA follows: TGTGCCTGGAGTACCACTTACGAGCAGTACTTC. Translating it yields CAWSTTYEQYF.

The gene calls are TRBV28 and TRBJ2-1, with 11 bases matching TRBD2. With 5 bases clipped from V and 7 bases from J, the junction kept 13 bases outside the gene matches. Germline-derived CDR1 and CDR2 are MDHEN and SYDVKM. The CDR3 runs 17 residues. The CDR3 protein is CASSPGLAGYSSNEQFF. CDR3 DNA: TGTGCCAGCAGTCCCGGACTAGCGGGCTATTCATCGAATGAGCAGTTCTTC. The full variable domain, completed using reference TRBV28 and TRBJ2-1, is DVKVTQSSRYLVKRTGEKVFLECVQDMDHENMFWYRQDPGLGLRLIYFSYDVKMKEKGDIPEGYSVSREKKERFSLILESASTNQTSMYLCASSPGLAGYSSNEQFFGPGTRLTVL.

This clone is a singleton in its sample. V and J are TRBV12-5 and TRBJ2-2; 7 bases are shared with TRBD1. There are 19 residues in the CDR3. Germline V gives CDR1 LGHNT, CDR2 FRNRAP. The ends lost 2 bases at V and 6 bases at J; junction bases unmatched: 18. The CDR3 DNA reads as TGTGCTAGTGGTTTGTTTTTTAGAAGAGGGGGCGAGGACGCCGGGGAGCTGTTTTTT. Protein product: CASGLFFRRGGEDAGELFF. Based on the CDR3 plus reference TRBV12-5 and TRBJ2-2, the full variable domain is DARVTQTPRHKVTEMGQEVTMRCQPILGHNTVFWYRQTMMQGLELLAYFRNRAPLDDSGMPKDRFSAEMPDATLATLKIQPSEPRDSAVYFCASGLFFRRGGEDAGELFFGEGSRLTVL.

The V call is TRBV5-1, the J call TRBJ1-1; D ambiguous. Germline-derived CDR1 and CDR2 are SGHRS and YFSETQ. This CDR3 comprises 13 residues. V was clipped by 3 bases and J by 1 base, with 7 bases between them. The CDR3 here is CASSYSKNTEAFF. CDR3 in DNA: TGCGCCAGCAGCTATTCCAAGAACACTGAAGCTTTCTTT.

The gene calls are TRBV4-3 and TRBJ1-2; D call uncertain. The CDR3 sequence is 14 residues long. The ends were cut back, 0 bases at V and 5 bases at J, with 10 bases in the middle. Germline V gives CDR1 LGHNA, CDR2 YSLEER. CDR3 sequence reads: CASSQDTAGYGYTF. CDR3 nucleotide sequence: TGCGCCAGCAGCCAAGATACAGCGGGTTATGGCTACACCTTC.

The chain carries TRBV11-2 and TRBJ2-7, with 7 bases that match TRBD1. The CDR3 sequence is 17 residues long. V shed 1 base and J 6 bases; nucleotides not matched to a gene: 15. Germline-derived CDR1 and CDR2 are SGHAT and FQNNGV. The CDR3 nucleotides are TGTGCCAGCAGCTTAGCGGGACAGCAAGTGGACCCTCTCGAGCAGTACTTC. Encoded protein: CASSLAGQQVDPLEQYF.

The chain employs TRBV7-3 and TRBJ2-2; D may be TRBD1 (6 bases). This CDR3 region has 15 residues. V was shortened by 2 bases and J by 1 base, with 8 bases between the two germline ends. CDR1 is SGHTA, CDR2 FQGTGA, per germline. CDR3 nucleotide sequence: TGTGCCAGCAGCTTAGGGGGCCAGAACACCGGGGAGCTGTTTTTT. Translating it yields CASSLGGQNTGELFF.

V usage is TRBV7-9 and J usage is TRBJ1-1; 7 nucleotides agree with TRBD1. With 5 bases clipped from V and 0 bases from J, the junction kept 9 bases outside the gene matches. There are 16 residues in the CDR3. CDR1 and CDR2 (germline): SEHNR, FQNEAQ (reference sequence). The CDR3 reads CASSQGQLAMNTEAFF. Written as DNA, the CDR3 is TGTGCCAGCAGCCAGGGACAGTTGGCTATGAACACTGAAGCTTTCTTT.

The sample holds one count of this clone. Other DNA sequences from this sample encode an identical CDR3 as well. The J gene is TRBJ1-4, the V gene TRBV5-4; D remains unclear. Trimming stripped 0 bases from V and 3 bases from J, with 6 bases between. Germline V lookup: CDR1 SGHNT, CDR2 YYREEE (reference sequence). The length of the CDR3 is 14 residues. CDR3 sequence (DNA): TGTGCCAGCAGCTTGGACGTTTCTAATGAAAAACTGTTTTTT. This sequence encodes CASSLDVSNEKLFF.

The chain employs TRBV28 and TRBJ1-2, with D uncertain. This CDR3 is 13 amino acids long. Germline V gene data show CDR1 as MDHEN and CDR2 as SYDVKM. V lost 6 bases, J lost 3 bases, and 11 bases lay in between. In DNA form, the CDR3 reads TGTGCCAGCAGGACCGGGCCGTACTATGGCTACACCTTC. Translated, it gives CASRTGPYYGYTF.

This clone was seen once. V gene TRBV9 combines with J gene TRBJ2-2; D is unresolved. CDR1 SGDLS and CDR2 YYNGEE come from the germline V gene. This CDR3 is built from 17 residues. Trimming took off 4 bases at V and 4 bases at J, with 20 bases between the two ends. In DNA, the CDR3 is TGTGCCAGCAGCCCCATTCCCAGGTCGAGTGGCACCGGGGAGCTGTTTTTT. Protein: CASSPIPRSSGTGELFF.

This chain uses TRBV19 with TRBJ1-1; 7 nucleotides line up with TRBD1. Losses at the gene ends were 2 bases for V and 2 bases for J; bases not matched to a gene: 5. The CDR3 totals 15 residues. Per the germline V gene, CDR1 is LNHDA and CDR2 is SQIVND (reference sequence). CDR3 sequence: CASSILRTGNTEAFF. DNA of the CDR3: TGTGCCAGTAGTATACTACGGACAGGAAACACTGAAGCTTTCTTT.

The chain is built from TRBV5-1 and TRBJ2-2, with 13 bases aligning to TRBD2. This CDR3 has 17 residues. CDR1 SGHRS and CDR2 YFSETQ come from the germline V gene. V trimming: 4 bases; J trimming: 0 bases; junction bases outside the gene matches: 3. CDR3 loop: CASSPLAGGANTGELFF. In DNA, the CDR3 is TGCGCCAGCAGCCCACTAGCGGGAGGGGCGAACACCGGGGAGCTGTTTTTT. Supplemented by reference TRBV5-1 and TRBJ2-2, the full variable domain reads KAGVTQTPRYLIKTRGQQVTLSCSPISGHRSVSWYQQTPGQGLQFLFEYFSETQRNKGNFPGRFSGRQFSNSRSEMNVSTLELGDSALYLCASSPLAGGANTGELFFGEGSRLTVL.

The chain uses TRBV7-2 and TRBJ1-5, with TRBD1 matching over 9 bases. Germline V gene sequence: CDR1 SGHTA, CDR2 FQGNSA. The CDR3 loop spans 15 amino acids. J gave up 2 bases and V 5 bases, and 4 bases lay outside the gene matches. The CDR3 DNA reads TGTGCCAGCAGCCCACAGGGGGCAGGCAATCAGCCCCAGCATTTT. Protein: CASSPQGAGNQPQHF.

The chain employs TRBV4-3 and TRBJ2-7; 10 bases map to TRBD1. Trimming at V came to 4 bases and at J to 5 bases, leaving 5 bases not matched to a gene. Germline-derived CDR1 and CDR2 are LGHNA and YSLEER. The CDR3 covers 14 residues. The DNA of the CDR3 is TGCGCCAGCAGCCTCCGACAGGGGGCTGACGAGCAGTACTTC. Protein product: CASSLRQGADEQYF.

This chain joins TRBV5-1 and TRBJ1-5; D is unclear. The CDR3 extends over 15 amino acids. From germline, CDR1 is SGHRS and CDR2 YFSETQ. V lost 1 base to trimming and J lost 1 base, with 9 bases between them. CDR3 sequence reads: CASSLKGGSNQPQHF. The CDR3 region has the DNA TGCGCCAGCAGCTTGAAGGGAGGGAGCAATCAGCCCCAGCATTTT.